This T cell receptor beta chain appears in the sequencing data of a study of T cell responses to AZD1222 COVID-19 vaccine. CDR1 is LNHDA, CDR2 SQIVND, per germline (reference sequence). This CDR3 has 13 residues. The V end was cut by 3 bases, the J end by 3 bases, with 8 bases between. Clones were read by immunoSEQ multiplex PCR, and TCRdb kept only the in-frame ones, dropping some. Of about 130,000 clones in the sample, approximately 95% were seen once. V gene TRBV19 combines with J gene TRBJ1-2; weak D call: TRBD1 (5 bases). The source material was peripheral blood, sampled 28 days after the second AZD1222 dose. The sequence derives from an adult who received the AZD1222 COVID-19 vaccine. In DNA, the CDR3 is TGTGCCAGTAGTATTGGGACGGACTATGGCTACACCTTC. Amino acid sequence: CASSIGTDYGYTF.